These 7 T cell receptor beta chains originate from one sample sequenced in a study of blood T cell repertoires in COVID-19. Libraries were prepared by immunoSEQ multiplex PCR; TCRdb keeps only in-frame clonotypes and omits some of them. The table lists more than 110,000 clones, around 80% of them singletons. The specimen was peripheral blood. These receptors were collected from a man of 80 years or more with acute or convalescent COVID-19.

CDR3 bases: TGTGCCAGCAGCCAAGAAGGACGGGGGGGGGAAGAGACCCAGTACTTC. Residues: CASSQEGRGGEETQYF. The V and J genes are TRBV3-1 (or the pseudogene TRBV3-2) and TRBJ2-5, with 8 bases lining up with TRBD2. The germline CDR1 and CDR2 sequences are LGHDT and YNNKEL (reference sequence). V was pared by 0 bases and J by 3 bases, with 6 bases of the junction left unmatched. The CDR3 has 16 amino acids.

The chain carries TRBV2 and TRBJ1-4; 10 bases are shared with TRBD1. The germline V gene encodes CDR1 SNHLY and CDR2 FYNNEI. V gave up 4 bases and J gave up 6 bases; unmatched junction bases: 2. This CDR3 contains 14 residues. CDR3 loop: CASSADRGYEKLFF. Here the CDR3 DNA reads TGTGCCAGCAGTGCGGACAGGGGGTATGAAAAACTGTTTTTT.

In DNA, the CDR3 is TGTGCCAGCAGCCAAAAACAGGGGGAAAACACCATATATTTT. Translating gives CASSQKQGENTIYF. This chain joins TRBV3-1 (or the pseudogene TRBV3-2) and TRBJ1-3, with 8 bases identical to TRBD1. The CDR3 totals 14 residues. After removal of 2 bases from V and 6 bases from J, the junction contained 3 bases not matched to a gene. Germline V CDR1 and CDR2: LGHDT, YNNKEL (reference sequence).

This chain links TRBV19 with TRBJ2-5, with D unresolved. Per the germline V gene, CDR1 is LNHDA and CDR2 is SQIVND (reference sequence). V lost 4 bases, J lost 3 bases, and 9 bases lay in between. The CDR3 is made up of 13 amino acids. The CDR3 coding sequence is TGTGCCAGTAGTACCCAAGAGGAAGAGACCCAGTACTTC. Amino acid sequence: CASSTQEEETQYF.

V gene TRBV9 combines with J gene TRBJ1-1, with D possibly TRBD1 on 5 matching bases. In germline, CDR1 is SGDLS, CDR2 YYNGEE. The V end was cut by 2 bases, the J end by 1 base, with 12 bases between. This CDR3 has 15 amino acids. The CDR3 nucleotides are TGTGCCAGCAGCGTCAGCTTGACAGCGAACACTGAAGCTTTCTTT. This sequence encodes CASSVSLTANTEAFF.

Only one count was recorded for this clone. The chain has TRBV9 and TRBJ2-6; D unresolved. Trimming left V 4 bases short and J 4 bases short, with 18 bases between. Germline V CDR1 and CDR2: SGDLS, YYNGEE. This CDR3 has 17 amino acids. CDR3 nucleotides: TGTGCCAGCAGCACGAACATACGAGGAGCGGGGGCCAACGTCCTGACTTTC. Its translation is CASSTNIRGAGANVLTF.

This clone was seen just once. The chain carries TRBV20-1 and TRBJ2-3; no definite D call. Germline CDR1 is DFQATT and CDR2 is SNEGSKA (reference sequence). Trimming removed 3 bases from V and 3 bases from J, with 13 bases in between. This CDR3 has 14 amino acids. The CDR3, as DNA: TGCAGTGCTAGTGCTTCTCACGGGACAGATACGCAGTATTTT. Its translation: CSASASHGTDTQYF.